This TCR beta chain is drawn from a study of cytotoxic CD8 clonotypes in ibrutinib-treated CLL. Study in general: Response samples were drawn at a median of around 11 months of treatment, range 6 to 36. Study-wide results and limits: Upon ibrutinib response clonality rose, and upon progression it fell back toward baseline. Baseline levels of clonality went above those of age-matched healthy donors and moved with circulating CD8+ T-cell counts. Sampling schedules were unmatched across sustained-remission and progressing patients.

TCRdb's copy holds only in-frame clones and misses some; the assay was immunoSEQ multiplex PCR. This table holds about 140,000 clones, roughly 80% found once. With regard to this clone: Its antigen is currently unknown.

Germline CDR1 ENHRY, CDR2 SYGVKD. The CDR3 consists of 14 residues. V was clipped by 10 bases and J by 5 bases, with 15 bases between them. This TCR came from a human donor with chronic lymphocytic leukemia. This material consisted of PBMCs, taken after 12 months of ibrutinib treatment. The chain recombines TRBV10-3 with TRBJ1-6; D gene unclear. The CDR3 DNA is TGTGCCAGCCTCGGGAAACAGCATAATTCACCCCTCCACTTT. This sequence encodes CASLGKQHNSPLHF.